Listed here are 14 T cell receptor beta chains from one sample, sequenced in a study of shared clonotypes between healthy human individuals. Sequencing was performed with immunoSEQ multiplex PCR; in TCRdb, only in-frame clones are kept and a portion is missing. Of approximately 980,000 clones listed, approximately 80% are singletons. What was sequenced was memory CD4+ T cells sorted from blood. The sample's subset: CD45RA-negative fraction. The receptors stem from a young man in good health.

This clone turned up a few times. CDR3 region: CASSINGPAELFF. CDR3 in DNA: TGTGCCAGTAGTATCAATGGCCCGGCGGAGCTGTTTTTT. V is TRBV19 and J is TRBJ2-2; D ambiguous. The V end was cut by 3 bases, the J end by 10 bases, with 12 bases between. CDR1 and CDR2 from the germline V gene are LNHDA and SQIVND (reference sequence). The CDR3 contains 13 residues.

This chain uses TRBV27 with TRBJ2-3; maybe TRBD2 (6 bases). V lost 7 bases to trimming and J lost 1 base, with 9 bases between them. Germline V gene lookup returns CDR1 MNHEY and CDR2 SMNVEV (reference sequence). The CDR3 has 13 amino acids. CDR3 region: CASNPGGTDTQYF. The DNA of the CDR3 is TGTGCCAGCAACCCGGGAGGCACAGATACGCAGTATTTT.

V is TRBV10-3 and J is TRBJ2-5, with 8 nucleotides matching TRBD1. This CDR3 region has 14 residues. V was pared by 5 bases and J by 4 bases, with 6 bases of the junction left unmatched. Germline CDR1 is ENHRY and CDR2 is SYGVKD. CDR3 bases: TGTGCCATCAGTCTCTCTACAGGGGGAGAGACCCAGTACTTC. This codes for CAISLSTGGETQYF.

This chain links TRBV5-1 with TRBJ1-4; D gene uncertain. In germline, CDR1 is SGHRS, CDR2 YFSETQ. V lost 0 bases and J 4 bases, leaving 4 bases between the germline ends. This CDR3 has 13 amino acids. The DNA of the CDR3 is TGCGCCAGCAGCTTGGACAGTAATGAAAAACTGTTTTTT. Protein product: CASSLDSNEKLFF.

J is TRBJ1-1 and V is TRBV6-8; D call uncertain. V was pared by 6 bases and J by 0 bases, with 5 bases between. In germline, CDR1 is MNHGY, CDR2 SAAAGT. This CDR3 is 12 amino acids long. The CDR3 spells CASRGMNTEAFF. The CDR3 bases are TGTGCCAGCAGGGGGATGAACACTGAAGCTTTCTTT.

This rearrangement joins TRBV12-5 to TRBJ2-3, with 9 bases matching TRBD1. Germline CDR1 reads LGHNT; CDR2 reads FRNRAP. V lost 2 bases, J lost 7 bases, and 7 bases stayed unmatched. The CDR3 is made up of 15 amino acids. CDR3 in amino acids: CASGLIGTGRNTQYF. The CDR3 region has the DNA TGTGCTAGTGGTTTGATAGGGACAGGGAGGAATACGCAGTATTTT. The full variable domain, rest sourced from reference TRBV12-5 and TRBJ2-3, is DARVTQTPRHKVTEMGQEVTMRCQPILGHNTVFWYRQTMMQGLELLAYFRNRAPLDDSGMPKDRFSAEMPDATLATLKIQPSEPRDSAVYFCASGLIGTGRNTQYFGPGTRLTVL.

The rearrangement uses TRBV28 and TRBJ1-4; TRBD1 is a possible D gene (5 bases). The germline CDR1 and CDR2 sequences are MDHEN and SYDVKM. V gave up 3 bases and J gave up 4 bases, with 9 bases separating them. This CDR3 has 14 amino acids. The DNA of the CDR3 is TGTGCCAGCAGTTTTGACAGTTATAATGAAAAACTGTTTTTT. Its translation is CASSFDSYNEKLFF.

The genes are TRBV28 and TRBJ1-2; D gene uncertain. The CDR3 sequence is 16 residues long. Germline V CDR1 and CDR2: MDHEN, SYDVKM. V was clipped by 6 bases and J by 3 bases, with 20 bases between them. CDR3 DNA: TGTGCCAGCAGCATGGGTCGGGCAGGCTTATACTATGGCTACACCTTC. Translated: CASSMGRAGLYYGYTF.

This clone occurred a few times. The rearrangement joins TRBV7-2 to TRBJ2-7; the D gene is possibly TRBD1 (6 bases). The CDR3 is 19 amino acids. Per the germline V gene, CDR1 is SGHTA and CDR2 is FQGNSA. Trimming left V 4 bases short and J 3 bases short, with 28 bases between. DNA of the CDR3: TGTGCCAGCAGCTCGAGGGTCAGGGGTAATGTGGGAGTCGGCTACGAGCAGTACTTC. Amino acid sequence: CASSSRVRGNVGVGYEQYF. Drawing the rest from reference TRBV7-2 and TRBJ2-7, the complete variable domain is GAGVSQSPSNKVTEKGKDVELRCDPISGHTALYWYRQSLGQGLEFLIYFQGNSAPDKSGLPSDRFSAERTGGSVSTLTIQRTQQEDSAVYLCASSSRVRGNVGVGYEQYFGPGTRLTVT.

Points on this clone: A read error may be the cause here, since a much bigger clone is one base away. The chain couples TRBV7-9 to TRBJ2-1, with TRBD2 matching 12 bases. CDR1 and CDR2 (germline): SEHNR, FQNEAQ (reference sequence). The CDR3 is 14 residues long. The ends lost 8 bases at V and 7 bases at J; junction bases unmatched: 6. Here the CDR3 reads CASSTSGGLNEQFF. CDR3 nucleotide sequence: TGTGCCAGCTCAACTAGCGGGGGGTTAAATGAGCAGTTCTTC.

This chain connects TRBV28 to TRBJ1-2; TRBD1 might be the D (5 bases). Germline CDR1 MDHEN, CDR2 SYDVKM. This CDR3 is built from 14 residues. Trimming took off 7 bases at V and 4 bases at J, with 16 bases between the two ends. The CDR3 is CASTGVGRLYGYTF. Written as DNA, the CDR3 is TGTGCCAGCACCGGGGTGGGGCGACTCTATGGCTACACCTTC.

In this sample, this clone turned up many times. The chain uses TRBV7-6 and TRBJ2-5; D uncertain. The CDR3 is 12 residues long. Trimming removed 1 base at V and 5 bases at J, with 5 bases between. CDR1 is SGHVS, CDR2 FNYEAQ, per germline. CDR3 loop: CASSLGTETQYF. The CDR3 DNA reads as TGTGCCAGCAGCTTAGGAACTGAGACCCAGTACTTC.

This chain links TRBV27 with TRBJ1-2, with D perhaps TRBD1 (5 bases). This CDR3 comprises 13 residues. The germline CDR1 and CDR2 sequences are MNHEY and SMNVEV (reference sequence). V was pared by 8 bases and J by 7 bases, with 17 bases between. Here the CDR3 reads CASGRPGTGGYTF. The CDR3 bases are TGTGCCAGCGGGAGGCCCGGGACCGGTGGCTACACCTTC.

The chain has TRBV6-1 and TRBJ1-2; possibly TRBD1 for D (5 bases). V lost 5 bases, J lost 4 bases, and 8 bases lay in between. CDR1 and CDR2 from the germline V gene are MNHNS and SASEGT. This CDR3 is 12 amino acids long. The DNA of the CDR3 is TGTGCCAGCAGTAAGGACACCTATGGCTACACCTTC. Its protein is CASSKDTYGYTF.